This T cell receptor (beta chain) was captured by sequencing in a study of blood T cells in healthy people across ages. Study conclusions and caveats: Higher diversity, along with more naive CD4+ cells, distinguished long-lived donors from aged donors. Considered underestimates were the diversity estimates obtained from one million T cells. PBMCs that were unsorted prevented a conclusive naive versus antigen-experienced comparison.

The CDR3 is 14 amino acids. Trimming pared 5 bases from V and 4 bases from J, leaving 14 bases between. Germline CDR1 SGHTA, CDR2 FQGNSA. A J-beta primer mix and a sample-barcoded 5' primer were used in a second PCR of about 7 to 12 cycles. TCRdb reprocessed the 5' RACE reads via MiXCR and lists one record per CDR3 protein. The sample has hundreds of thousands of distinct CDR3 sequences, roughly 20% seen once. This clonotype was found many times. As yet, its antigen is unknown. This TCR was sampled from a man aged 65 to 85 in good health. The sequenced sample was blood. The chain joins TRBV7-2 to TRBJ1-1, with D possibly matching TRBD1 (5 bases). The CDR3 region has the DNA TGTGCCAGCAGCCAGGAGGGGTTAAGCACTGAAGCTTTCTTT. Translated: CASSQEGLSTEAFF.